The 20 T cell receptor beta chains below all came from one sample that was sequenced in a study of blood T cell repertoires in COVID-19 (dated by TCRdb to 2020 to 2021). The method was the immunoSEQ multiplex PCR assay. TCRdb carries this immuneACCESS record with in-frame sequences only. Its versions omit some clonotypes, under half of them owing to an unresolved V gene in the studies checked, with the rest unexplained. The sample data list about 320,000 clones, and approximately 85% of these were observed just once. The ten largest clones represent around 7.8% of the sample. Input material: peripheral blood. These receptor sequences come from a human donor in a cohort sampled during active COVID-19.

This chain uses TRBV7-3 with TRBJ2-1, with TRBD1 matching over 9 bases. Germline V lookup: CDR1 SGHTA, CDR2 FQGTGA. CDR3 length equals 15 residues. The V gene end was trimmed by 6 bases and the J gene end by 3 bases; junction bases not matched to a gene: 6. This CDR3 reads CASSSGTGLYNEQFF. The CDR3 region has the DNA TGTGCCAGCAGTTCCGGGACAGGGCTCTACAATGAGCAGTTCTTC.

In DNA form, the CDR3 reads TGTGCCAGCAGACCCCCGGGCTCCTATAATTCACCCCTCCACTTT. Translating it yields CASRPPGSYNSPLHF. The V and J genes are TRBV6-5 and TRBJ1-6; D unresolved. V was clipped by 6 bases and J by 0 bases, with 9 bases between them. CDR1 MNHEY and CDR2 SVGAGI come from the germline V gene. CDR3 length: 15 amino acids.

The chain joins TRBV6-1 to TRBJ1-4; D might be TRBD1 (5 bases). There are 12 residues in the CDR3. The germline V gene encodes CDR1 MNHNS and CDR2 SASEGT. V dropped 2 bases and J dropped 12 bases, with 10 bases sitting between them. The chain's CDR3 is CASSEREGQLFF. CDR3 DNA: TGTGCCAGCAGTGAAAGGGAGGGGCAACTGTTTTTT.

The rearrangement uses TRBV10-3 and TRBJ2-2, with 7 bases lining up with TRBD1. J was trimmed by 2 bases and V by 6 bases; bases with no gene match: 18. The CDR3 has 19 amino acids. Germline CDR1 is ENHRY and CDR2 is SYGVKD. CDR3 DNA sequence: TGTGCCATCAGACAAAACAGGGGCTTCCCCCAGATAAACACCGGGGAGCTGTTTTTT. Amino acid sequence: CAIRQNRGFPQINTGELFF.

This clone was seen a single time. The rearrangement uses TRBV7-9 and TRBJ1-1; 7 positions match TRBD1. With 5 bases clipped from V and 10 bases from J, the junction kept 7 bases outside the gene matches. This CDR3 is built from 12 residues. Germline values: CDR1 SEHNR, CDR2 FQNEAQ (reference sequence). DNA of the CDR3: TGTGCCAGCAGCCGGGGACAGTTAGGAGCTTTCTTT. Its protein product is CASSRGQLGAFF.

A few counts support this clone. This CDR3 is also generated by other DNA sequences in the sample. This chain uses TRBV7-9 with TRBJ1-2; D remains ambiguous. V dropped 4 bases and J dropped 3 bases, with 3 bases sitting between them. CDR3 length equals 11 residues. The germline CDR1 and CDR2 sequences are SEHNR and FQNEAQ (reference sequence). CDR3 region: CASSSDYGYTF. As DNA, the CDR3 is TGTGCCAGCAGCTCCGACTATGGCTACACCTTC.

The chain is built from TRBV7-2 and TRBJ1-4; D is ambiguous. Germline CDR1 reads SGHTA; CDR2 reads FQGNSA. The length of the CDR3 is 15 residues. V was shortened by 5 bases and J by 0 bases, with 10 bases between the two germline ends. The DNA of the CDR3 is TGTGCCAGCAGCCCCGTGCAGGCAACTAATGAAAAACTGTTTTTT. It translates to CASSPVQATNEKLFF. Together with reference TRBV7-2 and TRBJ1-4, the CDR3 gives the full variable domain: GAGVSQSPSNKVTEKGKDVELRCDPISGHTALYWYRQSLGQGLEFLIYFQGNSAPDKSGLPSDRFSAERTGGSVSTLTIQRTQQEDSAVYLCASSPVQATNEKLFFGSGTQLSVL.

This clone was observed once. The J gene is TRBJ1-2, the V gene TRBV3-1 (or the pseudogene TRBV3-2); weak D call: TRBD1 (6 bases). Germline V gene sequence: CDR1 LGHDT, CDR2 YNNKEL (reference sequence). CDR3 length equals 15 residues. V was shortened by 5 bases and J by 4 bases, with 17 bases between the two germline ends. The CDR3 is CASSSRDTISYGYTF. The CDR3 DNA sequence: TGTGCCAGCAGCTCCCGGGACACAATTTCCTATGGCTACACCTTC.

This clone was seen a few times. This chain connects TRBV5-8 to TRBJ1-2, with TRBD1 matching over 10 bases. CDR1 and CDR2 (germline): SGHTS, YDEGEE. The junction had 8 bases not matched to a gene; V was cut back by 7 bases and J by 8 bases. This CDR3 is built from 13 residues. CDR3 region: CASPRQGARGYTF. In DNA, the CDR3 is TGTGCCAGCCCTCGACAGGGGGCGCGGGGCTACACCTTC.

The V gene is TRBV5-1, the J gene TRBJ1-2; the match to TRBD1 covers 7 bases. Germline CDR1 is SGHRS and CDR2 is YFSETQ. The CDR3 sequence is 15 residues long. V lost 4 bases and J lost 0; bases outside the gene matches: 6. CDR3 sequence: CASSLKTGANYGYTF. For the CDR3, the DNA is TGCGCCAGCAGCCTAAAAACAGGGGCTAACTATGGCTACACCTTC.

The CDR3 bases are TGTGCCAGCAGCTTGGCACAGTTGAACACCGGGGAGCTGTTTTTT. Translation gives CASSLAQLNTGELFF. This chain joins TRBV5-4 and TRBJ2-2; D is undetermined. Trimming cost V 0 bases and J 1 base, with 7 bases left between them. The V gene's germline CDR1 is SGHNT and CDR2 YYREEE (reference sequence). The CDR3 is 15 amino acids.

Only one count was recorded for this clone. V is TRBV5-1 and J is TRBJ2-3; D is perhaps TRBD1 (7 bases). Trimming cost V 4 bases and J 4 bases, with 16 bases left between them. Germline V gene sequence: CDR1 SGHRS, CDR2 YFSETQ. There are 15 residues in the CDR3. CDR3 DNA sequence: TGCGCCAGCAGCACCCAGGGGGGTCTTGCAGATACGCAGTATTTT. Protein: CASSTQGGLADTQYF.

This chain uses TRBV4-1 with TRBJ2-5; TRBD1 agrees at 7 bases. Germline V gene sequence: CDR1 MGHRA, CDR2 YSYEKL. Trimming took 0 bases from V and 1 from J; bases not matched to a gene: 2. This CDR3 contains 15 residues. This CDR3 is CASSQEGTAQETQYF. The DNA of the CDR3 is TGCGCCAGCAGCCAAGAAGGGACAGCCCAAGAGACCCAGTACTTC.

In nucleotides, the CDR3 is TGTGCCAGTTCCCCAGACCAGACACAAGCCGCAGAAAATCGCTACACCTTC. Protein product: CASSPDQTQAAENRYTF. The V and J genes are TRBV19 and TRBJ1-2, with D unclear. This CDR3 is 17 amino acids long. Per the germline V gene, CDR1 is LNHDA and CDR2 is SQIVND (reference sequence). Trimming took 8 bases from V and 9 from J, leaving 31 bases between them.

The V and J genes are TRBV5-1 and TRBJ2-7, with 7 nucleotides matching TRBD2. CDR3 size: 14 residues. The V gene's germline CDR1 is SGHRS and CDR2 YFSETQ. With 4 bases clipped from V and 0 bases from J, the junction kept 4 bases outside the gene matches. Here the CDR3 reads CASSGGGLSYEQYF. CDR3 sequence (DNA): TGCGCCAGCAGCGGGGGGGGACTCTCCTACGAGCAGTACTTC.

This CDR3 is CASSPGGREAFF. CDR3 nucleotide sequence: TGTGCCAGCTCACCTGGGGGGAGGGAAGCTTTCTTT. This sequence joins TRBV18 and TRBJ1-1, with D possibly TRBD1 on 5 matching bases. V lost 3 bases and J 8 bases, leaving 10 bases between the germline ends. Germline V gene data show CDR1 as KGHSH and CDR2 as LQKENI. The CDR3 is 12 amino acids.

V and J are TRBV2 and TRBJ2-7; possibly TRBD1 for D (5 bases). Germline-derived CDR1 and CDR2 are SNHLY and FYNNEI. V was pared by 6 bases and J by 4 bases, with 10 bases between. This CDR3 region has 12 residues. This chain's CDR3 is CASRGLRYEQYF. The CDR3 coding sequence is TGTGCCAGCAGGGGGCTACGGTACGAGCAGTACTTC.

The chain uses TRBV24-1 and TRBJ2-2; 10 nucleotides match TRBD1. Unmatched junction bases numbered 4, after V lost 2 bases and J lost 8 bases. This CDR3 has 15 residues. Germline V gives CDR1 KGHDR, CDR2 SFDVKD. DNA for the CDR3: TGTGCCACCAGTGATTCGACAGGGGGCTCTGGGGAGCTGTTTTTT. It encodes CATSDSTGGSGELFF.

This clone was picked up one time. The chain carries TRBV29-1 and TRBJ1-2; tentative D call: TRBD1 (6 bases). CDR3 size: 12 residues. Germline V gene sequence: CDR1 SQVTM, CDR2 ANQGSEA. V was shortened by 7 bases and J by 2 bases, with 11 bases between the two germline ends. The CDR3 region has the DNA TGCAGCGCCCGGACAGAAAACTATGGCTACACCTTC. Translated, it gives CSARTENYGYTF.

CDR3: CASSLGLGDRESYEQYF. The CDR3 region has the DNA TGTGCCAGCAGCTTAGGTTTAGGGGACAGGGAATCCTACGAGCAGTACTTC. The chain combines TRBV7-8 with TRBJ2-7; 9 bases align to TRBD1. The CDR3 totals 17 residues. The V gene's germline CDR1 is SGHVS and CDR2 FQNEAQ. The trim removed 1 base at V and 1 base at J, leaving 8 bases unmatched.